The 14 T cell receptor beta chains presented below share a single source sample, sequenced in a study of T cells in Graves' hyperthyroidism and ophthalmopathy. The CDR3 regions of TCR beta were amplified from RNA transcripts. The TCR CDR3 was amplified in a first-round RT-PCR using the HTBI primer set. TCRdb passed the multiplex PCR reads through MiXCR, listing each CDR3 protein once. Of about 620,000 distinct CDR3 sequences listed, around 15% were seen once; the top ten hold less than 4.5%. The specimen sequenced was blood. Receptors originate from a woman in her 30s with Graves' hyperthyroidism.

J is TRBJ2-1 and V is TRBV6-1; 10 bases are a match to TRBD2. From germline, CDR1 is MNHNS and CDR2 SASEGT. The junction had 11 bases not matched to a gene; V was cut back by 4 bases and J by 5 bases. The CDR3 covers 17 residues. For the CDR3, the DNA is TGTGCCAGCAGTGTTAGCGGGAGGCCACTGTCGGACAATGAGCAGTTCTTC. Translating gives CASSVSGRPLSDNEQFF.

This chain uses TRBV30 with TRBJ2-3, with 7 bases aligning to TRBD2. The CDR3 length is 16 residues. V lost 1 base and J lost 0; bases outside the gene matches: 7. Per germline, CDR1 GTSNPN and CDR2 SVGIG (reference sequence). The CDR3 bases are TGTGCCTGGAGTGGCCTCAGCGGGATAAGCACAGATACGCAGTATTTT. Translating it yields CAWSGLSGISTDTQYF.

This clonotype has more than one count but fewer than ten. This chain uses TRBV29-1 with TRBJ2-1; the D is unclear. The CDR3 is made up of 11 amino acids. Germline loops: CDR1 SQVTM, CDR2 ANQGSEA. V dropped 8 bases and J dropped 10 bases, with 15 bases sitting between them. The CDR3 nucleotides are TGCAGCCCGCAGCACAGTGGGGAGCAGTTCTTC. Its translation is CSPQHSGEQFF.

J is TRBJ2-7 and V is TRBV7-2, with D perhaps TRBD1 or TRBD2 (5 bases each). Near its end, the DNA agrees better with TRBJ2-1, so the J call may be wrong. Germline CDR1 SGHTA, CDR2 FQGNSA. This CDR3 has 16 amino acids. CDR3 protein: CASSLFLDSGPYEQFF. In DNA, the CDR3 is TGTGCCAGCAGCTTATTTCTGGATTCGGGACCCTACGAGCAGTTCTTC.

This clonotype was picked up a small number of times. The genes are TRBV30 and TRBJ1-4; D not certain. The V gene's germline CDR1 is GTSNPN and CDR2 SVGIG (reference sequence). V lost 5 bases and J 1 base, leaving 5 bases between the germline ends. There are 12 residues in the CDR3. In nucleotides, the CDR3 is TGTGCCTGGGATTTAACTAATGAAAAACTGTTTTTT. Encoded protein: CAWDLTNEKLFF.

In this sample, this clonotype turned up many times. The chain recombines TRBV6-1 with TRBJ2-7; D call uncertain. The CDR3 loop spans 14 amino acids. The germline V gene has CDR1 MNHNS and CDR2 SASEGT. V was cut by 5 bases and J by 4 bases, with 15 bases left in between. The CDR3, as DNA: TGTGCCAGCAGTCACCCCCACCTAAGGTACGAGCAGTACTTC. Amino acid sequence: CASSHPHLRYEQYF.

In this sample, this clonotype turned up many times. The chain is built from TRBV9 and TRBJ1-4; maybe TRBD1 (6 bases). The CDR3 has 17 residues. V shed 0 bases and J shed 6 bases, with 18 bases lying between them. The germline V gene encodes CDR1 SGDLS and CDR2 YYNGEE. The CDR3 nucleotides are TGTGCCAGCAGCGTAGAGGGGGGGAACCGTCTGGATGAAAAACTGTTTTTT. It specifies CASSVEGGNRLDEKLFF.

V usage is TRBV9 and J usage is TRBJ2-5; D might be TRBD2 (6 bases). V lost 6 bases, J lost 5 bases, and 14 bases lay in between. The V gene's germline CDR1 is SGDLS and CDR2 YYNGEE. This CDR3 has 13 residues. The CDR3 bases are TGTGCCAGCAAACCGGGGAGGAGGGAGACCCAGTACTTC. It encodes CASKPGRRETQYF.

This clonotype was detected a few times. The gene calls are TRBV6-1 and TRBJ1-6; D is perhaps TRBD1 (5 bases). The ends were cut back, 6 bases at V and 9 bases at J, with 21 bases in the middle. From germline, CDR1 is MNHNS and CDR2 SASEGT. There are 16 residues in the CDR3. CDR3 region: CASSDLRDLGASPLHF. CDR3 bases: TGTGCCAGCAGCGATCTCCGGGACCTGGGCGCTTCACCCCTCCACTTT.

This clonotype was seen at least ten times. This rearrangement joins TRBV11-1 to TRBJ2-7; 11 bases are shared with TRBD2. The germline V gene encodes CDR1 SGHAT and CDR2 FQDESV (reference sequence). V shed 4 bases and J 3 bases; nucleotides not matched to a gene: 5. This CDR3 contains 15 residues. CDR3 sequence (DNA): TGTGCCAGCAGCTCATCGGGACTAGCGGTCTACGAGCAGTACTTC. This sequence encodes CASSSSGLAVYEQYF.

As for this clonotype: This may stem from a read error, because a much larger clone lies one nucleotide away. The V and J genes are TRBV30 and TRBJ1-2, with a tentative D call TRBD1 (6 bases). The germline gives CDR1 GTSNPN, CDR2 SVGIG (reference sequence). CDR3 length equals 13 residues. The CDR3 spells CDWHETGEYGYTF. In nucleotides, the CDR3 is TGTGACTGGCACGAGACAGGAGAGTATGGCTACACCTTC.

This clonotype was seen ten or more times. The chain recombines TRBV9 with TRBJ2-7; 10 nucleotides agree with TRBD1. The CDR3 extends over 14 amino acids. With V trimmed by 5 bases and J by 3 bases, 5 bases remained unmatched. Germline V gives CDR1 SGDLS, CDR2 YYNGEE. Here the CDR3 reads CASSGGDRGYEQYF. CDR3 nucleotides: TGTGCCAGCAGTGGCGGGGACAGGGGCTACGAGCAGTACTTC. Combining the CDR3 with reference TRBV9 and TRBJ2-7 gives the whole variable domain DSGVTQTPKHLITATGQRVTLRCSPRSGDLSVYWYQQSLDQGLQFLIQYYNGEERAKGNILERFSAQQFPDLHSELNLSSLELGDSALYFCASSGGDRGYEQYFGPGTRLTVT.

In its sample, this clonotype was seen a few times. A read error is possible here, since a much larger clone lies one base away. V gene TRBV2 combines with J gene TRBJ2-5; possibly TRBD1 for D (5 bases). Germline lookup yields CDR1 SNHLY and CDR2 FYNNEI. The CDR3 runs 14 residues. CDR3 bases: TGTGCCAGTACCGCTCCAGGGTCCCAAGAGACCCAGCACTTC. Translating it yields CASTAPGSQETQHF.

This clonotype was recorded at least ten times. The chain combines TRBV28 with TRBJ1-1; TRBD1 matches at 7 bases. This CDR3 region has 16 residues. Unmatched junction bases numbered 11, after V lost 7 bases and J lost 0 bases. The germline CDR1 and CDR2 sequences are MDHEN and SYDVKM. CDR3 nucleotides: TGTGCCAGCACCCGAAACCCGGGACAGATGAACACTGAAGCTTTCTTT. Its translation is CASTRNPGQMNTEAFF.